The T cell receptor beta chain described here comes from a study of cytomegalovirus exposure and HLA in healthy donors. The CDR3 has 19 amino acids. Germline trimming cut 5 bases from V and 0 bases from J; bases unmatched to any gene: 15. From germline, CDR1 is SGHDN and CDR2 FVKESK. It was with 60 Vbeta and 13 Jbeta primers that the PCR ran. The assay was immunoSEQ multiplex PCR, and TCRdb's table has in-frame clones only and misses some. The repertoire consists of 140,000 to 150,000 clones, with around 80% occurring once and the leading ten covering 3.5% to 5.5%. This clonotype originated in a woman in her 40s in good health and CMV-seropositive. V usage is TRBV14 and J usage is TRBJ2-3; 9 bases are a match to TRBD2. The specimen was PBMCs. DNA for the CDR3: TGTGCCAGCAGCTCGGGGAGGATGAAGCGGGAGGTTAGCACAGATACGCAGTATTTT. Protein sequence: CASSSGRMKREVSTDTQYF. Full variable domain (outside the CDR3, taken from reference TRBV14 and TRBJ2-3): EAGVTQFPSHSVIEKGQTVTLRCDPISGHDNLYWYRRVMGKEIKFLLHFVKESKQDESGMPNNRFLAERTGGTYSTLKVQPAELEDSGVYFCASSSGRMKREVSTDTQYFGPGTRLTVL.